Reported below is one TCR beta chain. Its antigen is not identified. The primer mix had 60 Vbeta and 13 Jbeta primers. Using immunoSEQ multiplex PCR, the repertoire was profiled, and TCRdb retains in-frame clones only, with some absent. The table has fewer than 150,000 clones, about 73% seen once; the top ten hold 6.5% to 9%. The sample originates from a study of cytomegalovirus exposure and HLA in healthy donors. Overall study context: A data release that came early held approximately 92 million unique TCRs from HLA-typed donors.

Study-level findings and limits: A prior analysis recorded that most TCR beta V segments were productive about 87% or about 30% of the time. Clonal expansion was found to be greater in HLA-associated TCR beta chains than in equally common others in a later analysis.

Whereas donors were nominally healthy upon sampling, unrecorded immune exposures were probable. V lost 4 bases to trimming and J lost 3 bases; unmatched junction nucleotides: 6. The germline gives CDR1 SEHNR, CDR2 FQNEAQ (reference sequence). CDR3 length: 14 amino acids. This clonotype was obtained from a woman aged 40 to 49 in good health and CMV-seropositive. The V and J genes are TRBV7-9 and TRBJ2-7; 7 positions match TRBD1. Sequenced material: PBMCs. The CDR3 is CASSSDRDNYEQYF. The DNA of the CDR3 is TGTGCCAGCAGCTCCGACAGGGACAACTACGAGCAGTACTTC. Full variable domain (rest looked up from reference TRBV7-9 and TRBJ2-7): DTGVSQNPRHKITKRGQNVTFRCDPISEHNRLYWYRQTLGQGPEFLTYFQNEAQLEKSRLLSDRFSAERPKGSFSTLEIQRTEQGDSAMYLCASSSDRDNYEQYFGPGTRLTVT.